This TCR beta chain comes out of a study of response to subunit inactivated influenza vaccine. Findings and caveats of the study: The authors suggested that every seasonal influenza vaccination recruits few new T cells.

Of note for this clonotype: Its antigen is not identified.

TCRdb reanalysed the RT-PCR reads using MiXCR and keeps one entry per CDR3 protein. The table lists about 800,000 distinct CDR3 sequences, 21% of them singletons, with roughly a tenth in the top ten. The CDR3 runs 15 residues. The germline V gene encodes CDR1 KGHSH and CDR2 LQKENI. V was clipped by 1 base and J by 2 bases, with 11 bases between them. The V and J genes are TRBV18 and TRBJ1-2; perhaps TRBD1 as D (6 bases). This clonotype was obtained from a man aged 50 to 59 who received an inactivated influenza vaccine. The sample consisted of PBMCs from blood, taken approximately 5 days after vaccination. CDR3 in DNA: TGTGCCAGCTCACCACGGACAGATTTCAACTATGGCTACACCTTC. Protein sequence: CASSPRTDFNYGYTF.